Listed here are 17 T cell receptor beta chains from one sample, sequenced in a study of T-cell reconstitution after alpha-beta-depleted transplantation in children. Unique molecular identifiers were incorporated when the TCRbeta library was constructed. TCRdb ran MiXCR on the PCR reads and lists one entry per CDR3 protein. The sample records fewer than 450,000 distinct CDR3 sequences, about a sixth being singletons. This specimen was PBMCs, mostly from graft donor cells, taken 360 days after TCRalphabeta/CD19-depleted stem cell transplant. The receptor set was obtained from a male patient between 2 and 10 years old who had a stem cell transplant for acute lymphoblastic leukemia, so the T cells may come from the graft donor.

The chain couples TRBV20-1 to TRBJ1-1, with 8 nucleotides matching TRBD1. CDR1 is DFQATT, CDR2 SNEGSKA, per germline (reference sequence). J was trimmed by 1 base and V by 0 bases; bases with no gene match: 4. CDR3 length equals 15 residues. The CDR3 DNA reads TGCAGTGCTAGAGACCCCGGGACAGGGAACACTGAAGCTTTCTTT. Translated, it gives CSARDPGTGNTEAFF.

This clonotype was seen a handful of times. The rearrangement joins TRBV6-2 or TRBV6-3 to TRBJ1-1; 7 bases map to TRBD1. V trimming: 2 bases; J trimming: 2 bases; junction bases outside the gene matches: 2. The length of the CDR3 is 14 residues. Germline assignment: CDR1 MNHEY and CDR2 SVGEGT. The CDR3 is CASSYDRDNTEAFF. The CDR3 DNA reads TGTGCCAGCAGTTACGACAGGGACAACACTGAAGCTTTCTTT.

The table lists this clonotype with a count of one. The rearrangement links TRBV18 to TRBJ1-6; D gene unclear. The CDR3 covers 16 residues. The V end lost 3 bases, the J end lost 0 bases, and 9 bases lay between the germline ends. CDR1 is KGHSH and CDR2 is LQKENI in the germline V gene. The CDR3 is CASSPRGSSYNSPLHF. CDR3 sequence (DNA): TGTGCCAGCTCACCGAGAGGGAGCTCCTATAATTCACCCCTCCACTTT.

The chain uses TRBV5-5 and TRBJ2-1; no firm D call. The CDR3 is 8 amino acids. Looked up from germline, CDR1 is SGHKS and CDR2 is YYEKEE (reference sequence). V gave up 10 bases and J gave up 4 bases, with 0 bases separating them. CDR3 sequence (DNA): TGTGCCTACAATGAGCAGTTCTTC. Its protein product is CAYNEQFF.

The V gene is TRBV4-3, the J gene TRBJ2-1; 10 positions match TRBD2. CDR1 is LGHNA and CDR2 is YSLEER in the germline V gene. Germline trimming cut 3 bases from V and 9 bases from J; bases unmatched to any gene: 14. The CDR3 consists of 17 residues. The CDR3 loop reads CASSQGPLAGVVGEQFF. The CDR3 nucleotides are TGCGCCAGCAGCCAGGGTCCTCTAGCGGGAGTAGTCGGTGAGCAGTTCTTC.

This clonotype was found a few times. The chain joins TRBV24-1 to TRBJ1-5; a weak D match, TRBD1 (6 bases). The CDR3 sequence is 15 residues long. V lost 4 bases, J lost 5 bases, and 14 bases lay in between. Germline assignment: CDR1 KGHDR and CDR2 SFDVKD. In nucleotides, the CDR3 is TGTGCCACCAGTGAGGACTCGGGGGCCGATCAGCCCCAGCATTTT. Translation: CATSEDSGADQPQHF.

The chain carries TRBV29-1 and TRBJ2-3; tentative D call: TRBD2 (5 bases). This CDR3 comprises 13 residues. V was pared by 5 bases and J by 3 bases, with 12 bases between. Germline V gives CDR1 SQVTM, CDR2 ANQGSEA. In DNA, the CDR3 is TGCAGCGTTTGCGGGCTAAGGACAGATACGCAGTATTTT. Its protein is CSVCGLRTDTQYF.

Only a few counts were recorded for this clonotype. This chain links TRBV5-5 with TRBJ2-3; D gene ambiguous. The germline V gene has CDR1 SGHKS and CDR2 YYEKEE (reference sequence). The V and J ends lost 0 bases and 3 bases respectively, with 5 bases between them. The CDR3 spans 13 residues. CDR3 bases: TGTGCCAGCAGCTTGGAAGCTACAGATACGCAGTATTTT. It translates to CASSLEATDTQYF.

This sequence joins TRBV6-2 or TRBV6-3 and TRBJ2-2; 8 bases are shared with TRBD2. The germline gives CDR1 MNHEY, CDR2 SVGEGT. This CDR3 region has 12 residues. The junction had 3 bases not matched to a gene; V was cut back by 8 bases and J by 7 bases. For the CDR3, the DNA is TGTGCCAGCGGACTAGCATACGGGGAGCTGTTTTTT. Its translation: CASGLAYGELFF.

This clonotype has at least ten counts. The chain employs TRBV29-1 and TRBJ2-7; D is perhaps TRBD1 or TRBD2 (5 bases each). The germline gives CDR1 SQVTM, CDR2 ANQGSEA. This CDR3 is built from 13 residues. V was clipped by 6 bases and J by 0 bases, with 12 bases between them. In nucleotides, the CDR3 is TGCAGCGTGAGGGGCGTACTCTCCTACGAGCAGTACTTC. It translates to CSVRGVLSYEQYF.

The J gene is TRBJ2-4, the V gene TRBV6-5; the match to TRBD1 covers 10 bases. The CDR3 is 16 residues long. Germline V gene sequence: CDR1 MNHEY, CDR2 SVGAGI. The V segment lost 2 bases and the J segment 7 bases; nucleotides outside the gene matches: 8. The CDR3 bases are TGTGCCAGCAGTTACCCAACCGGGACAGGGGTGAACATTCAGTACTTC. It encodes CASSYPTGTGVNIQYF.

This chain connects TRBV12-3 or TRBV12-4 to TRBJ2-3; TRBD2 aligns across 12 bases. The V gene end was trimmed by 6 bases and the J gene end by 3 bases; junction bases not matched to a gene: 7. The CDR3 runs 16 residues. CDR3 DNA: TGTGCCAGCAGGTCTAGCGGGAGGGGTGGGACAGATACGCAGTATTTT. It translates to CASRSSGRGGTDTQYF.

The chain uses TRBV28 and TRBJ2-1; possible D gene TRBD1, 6 bases. CDR1 and CDR2 (germline): MDHEN, SYDVKM. The CDR3 contains 15 residues. The V and J ends lost 6 bases and 1 base respectively, with 13 bases between them. The CDR3 region is CASSSNRVSYNEQFF. CDR3 sequence (DNA): TGTGCCAGCAGCAGCAACAGGGTTTCCTACAATGAGCAGTTCTTC.

V is TRBV12-3 or TRBV12-4 and J is TRBJ1-1; 8 bases are a match to TRBD1. This CDR3 is 12 amino acids long. Unmatched junction bases numbered 7, after V lost 6 bases and J lost 10 bases. Written as DNA, the CDR3 is TGTGCCAGCAGCTCGACAGGGGTACGAGCTTTCTTT. Translating it yields CASSSTGVRAFF.

V is TRBV7-8 and J is TRBJ2-3; D remains ambiguous. The CDR3 covers 15 residues. Germline values: CDR1 SGHVS, CDR2 FQNEAQ. Trimming removed 3 bases at V and 2 bases at J, with 12 bases between. CDR3 region: CASSFRLTPTDTQYF. CDR3 DNA: TGTGCCAGCAGCTTTAGACTGACCCCCACAGATACGCAGTATTTT.

V usage is TRBV5-1 and J usage is TRBJ2-3; the match to TRBD2 covers 13 bases. The ends lost 4 bases at V and 3 bases at J; junction bases unmatched: 5. This CDR3 comprises 16 residues. Germline lookup yields CDR1 SGHRS and CDR2 YFSETQ. The CDR3 region is CASSPRTSGRTDTQYF. DNA of the CDR3: TGCGCCAGCAGCCCGCGGACTAGCGGGAGAACAGATACGCAGTATTTT.

This clonotype was seen repeatedly, ten times or more. The chain links TRBV3-1 to TRBJ2-5, with 7 bases lining up with TRBD1. This CDR3 has 15 amino acids. J gave up 4 bases and V 6 bases, and 11 bases lay outside the gene matches. Germline values: CDR1 LGHDT, CDR2 YNNKEL (reference sequence). This CDR3 is CASRLSPSGGETQYF. Here the CDR3 DNA reads TGTGCCAGCAGACTAAGCCCCTCAGGGGGAGAGACCCAGTACTTC.